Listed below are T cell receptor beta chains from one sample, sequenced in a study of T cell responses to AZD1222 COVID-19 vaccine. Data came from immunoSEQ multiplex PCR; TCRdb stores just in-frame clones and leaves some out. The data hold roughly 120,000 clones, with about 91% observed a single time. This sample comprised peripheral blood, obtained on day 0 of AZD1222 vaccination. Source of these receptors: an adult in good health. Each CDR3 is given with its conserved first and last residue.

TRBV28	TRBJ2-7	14	CASSLTRRTYEQYF
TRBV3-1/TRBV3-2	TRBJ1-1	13	CASSRGRVTKAFF
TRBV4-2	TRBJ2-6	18	CASSQEGQGWTGANVLTF
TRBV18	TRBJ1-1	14	CASSPGHPNTEAFF
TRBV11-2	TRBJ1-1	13	CASSLDVGTEAFF
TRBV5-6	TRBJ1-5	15	CASSLGILSNQPQHF
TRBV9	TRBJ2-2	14	CASSVEPNTGELFF
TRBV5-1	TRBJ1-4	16	CASSPPLAGANEKLFF
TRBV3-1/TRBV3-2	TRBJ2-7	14	CASSRADRGDEQYF
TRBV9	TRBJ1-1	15	CASSVGGGPNTEAFF
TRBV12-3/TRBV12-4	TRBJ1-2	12	CASSLLQGGNTF
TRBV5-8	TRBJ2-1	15	CASSPRTELYNEQFF
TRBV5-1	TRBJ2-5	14	CASSLAPGSETQYF
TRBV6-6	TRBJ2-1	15	CASSYGTGGGNEQFF
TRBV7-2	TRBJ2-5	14	CASTPQESSETQYF
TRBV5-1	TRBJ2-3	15	CASSLGGGSTDTQYF
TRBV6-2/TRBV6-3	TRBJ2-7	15	CASSQTLAATYEQYF
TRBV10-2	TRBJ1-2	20	CASSNTGTGLFLREGYGYTF
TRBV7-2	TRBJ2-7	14	CASSLVTPSYEQYF
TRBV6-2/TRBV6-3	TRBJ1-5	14	CASSFQNSNQPQHF
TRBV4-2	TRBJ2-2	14	CASSPGRGAGELFF
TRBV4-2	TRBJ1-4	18	CASSQANRDLIPNEKLFF
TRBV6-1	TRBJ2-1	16	CASSEWLGEAYNEQFF
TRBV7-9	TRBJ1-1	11	CASTTTGEAFF
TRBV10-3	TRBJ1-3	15	CAISEGGSGGNTIYF
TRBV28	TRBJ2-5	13	CASSSPAMETQYF
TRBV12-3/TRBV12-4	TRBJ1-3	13	CASSPRVGNTIYF
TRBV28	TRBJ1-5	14	CASTRQARGQPQHF
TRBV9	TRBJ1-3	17	CASSVSLGSASGNTIYF
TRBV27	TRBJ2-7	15	CASSPLDRVIHEQYF
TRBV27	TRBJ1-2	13	CASGGSPNYGYTF
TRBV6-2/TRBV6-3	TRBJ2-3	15	CASSYGTGSPDTQYF
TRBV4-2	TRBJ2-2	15	CASSPGTGDTGELFF
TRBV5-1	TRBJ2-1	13	CASSFPSDDEQFF
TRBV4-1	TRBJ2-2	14	CASSLIAYTGELFF
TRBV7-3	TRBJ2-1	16	CASSAGGFGSYNEQFF
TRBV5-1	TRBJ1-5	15	CASSLAGAVSQPQHF
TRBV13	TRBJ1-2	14	CASSLESGIDGYTF
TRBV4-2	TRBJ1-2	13	CASSPIQGNGYTF
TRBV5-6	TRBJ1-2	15	CASSPRTGGNYGYTF
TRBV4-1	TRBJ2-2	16	CASSPRDRRNTGELFF
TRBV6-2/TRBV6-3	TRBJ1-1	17	CASSYPPGQEMNTEAFF
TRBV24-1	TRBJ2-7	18	CATSDPGRPRTQTYEQYF
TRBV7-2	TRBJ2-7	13	CASSLSGAYEQYF
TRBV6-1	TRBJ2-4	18	CASSEAGLTEMLKNIQYF
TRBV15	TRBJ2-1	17	CATSRDRAGNSYNEQFF
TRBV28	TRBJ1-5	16	CASSPTGTGYIQPQHF
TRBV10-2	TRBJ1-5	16	CASSGLVGSKNQPQHF
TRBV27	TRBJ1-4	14	CASGSEGAGEKLFF
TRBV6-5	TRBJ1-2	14	CASSYDANTYGYTF
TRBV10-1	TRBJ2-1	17	CASSESGLAGGYNEQFF
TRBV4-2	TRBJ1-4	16	CASSLRTGNPNEKLFF